This T cell receptor beta chain was observed in a study of blood T cell repertoires in COVID-19. The repertoire was sequenced with immunoSEQ multiplex PCR; TCRdb's copy has only in-frame clones and lacks some. The table shows about 130,000 clones, with 84% occurring only once. The germline V gene encodes CDR1 PRHDT and CDR2 FYEKMQ (reference sequence). V shed 7 bases and J 14 bases; nucleotides not matched to a gene: 10. This CDR3 contains 12 residues. The TCR comes from a man aged 35 to 55 with acute COVID-19. The sequencing input was PBMCs or T cells enriched from blood (not recorded which). The chain couples TRBV13 to TRBJ2-1; 8 bases fit TRBD2. CDR3 nucleotide sequence: TGTGCCAGCACCAGACCCGGGACTAGGGAGTTCTTC. Amino acid sequence: CASTRPGTREFF.